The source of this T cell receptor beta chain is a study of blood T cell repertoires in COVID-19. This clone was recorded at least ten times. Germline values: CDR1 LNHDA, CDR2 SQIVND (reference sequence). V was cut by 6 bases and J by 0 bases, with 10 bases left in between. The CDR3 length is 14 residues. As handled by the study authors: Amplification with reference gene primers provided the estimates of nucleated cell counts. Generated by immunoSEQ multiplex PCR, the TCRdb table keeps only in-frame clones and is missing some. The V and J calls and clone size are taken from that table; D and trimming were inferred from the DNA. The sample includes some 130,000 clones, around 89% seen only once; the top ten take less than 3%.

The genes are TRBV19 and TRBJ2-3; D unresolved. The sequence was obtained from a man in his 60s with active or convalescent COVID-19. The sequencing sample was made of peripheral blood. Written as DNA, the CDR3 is TGTGCCAGTAGCCTAGATTCTAGCACAGATACGCAGTATTTT. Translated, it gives CASSLDSSTDTQYF.